The source of this T cell receptor (beta chain) is a study of regulatory T cells in long-lasting Graves disease. Study-wide background: Those Graves' patients who were newly diagnosed had been on antithyroid drugs under 3 months.

Findings and caveats of the study: Because few samples were included, accuracy may have been lower.

This clonotype was counted only a few times. Its matching antigen is unknown. Just one base apart from a much larger clone, this may be a read error. Arm-PCR with iRepertoire HTBI primers amplified the CDR3 regions for these TCR beta libraries. TCRdb re-called the multiplex PCR reads with MiXCR, one entry per CDR3 protein. This table holds 370,000 or so distinct CDR3 sequences, around 15% found once. Stated time point: newly diagnosed GD, antithyroid drugs for less than 3 months. There was RNA extracted from PBMCs, and the TCR library was made from it. This sample also belongs to another study, concerning T cells in Graves' hyperthyroidism and ophthalmopathy. According to that study: A model using 13 V-J features told ophthalmopathy apart from stable hyperthyroidism.

The sequenced sample was peripheral blood mononuclear cells (PBMCs), obtained at new diagnosis, from a patient treated with antithyroid drugs. The TCR comes from a young woman with Graves disease.

The CDR3 DNA sequence: TGTGCCAGCAGCTGGGGGAGGAATCAGCCCCAGCATTTT. Amino acid sequence: CASSWGRNQPQHF. V usage is TRBV7-2 and J usage is TRBJ1-5, with a tentative D call TRBD1 (5 bases). The CDR3 contains 13 residues. Per the germline V gene, CDR1 is SGHTA and CDR2 is FQGNSA. The ends were cut back, 4 bases at V and 4 bases at J, with 8 bases in the middle.